Listed here is a single TCR beta chain. Measured with immunoSEQ multiplex PCR; TCRdb has only the in-frame clones, and not every one. The sample carries tens of thousands of clones, roughly nine tenths recorded once. These data come from a study of blood T cell repertoires in COVID-19. This CDR3 is 15 amino acids long. Germline loops: CDR1 SGHRS, CDR2 YFSETQ. V dropped 6 bases and J dropped 0 bases, with 12 bases sitting between them. The source material was peripheral blood. The receptor's source is a man in his forties or fifties with active or convalescent COVID-19. The chain combines TRBV5-1 with TRBJ2-2; tentative D call: TRBD1 (5 bases). The CDR3 loop is CASTLREPNTGELFF. The CDR3 DNA reads TGCGCCAGCACCCTCAGGGAACCGAACACCGGGGAGCTGTTTTTT.